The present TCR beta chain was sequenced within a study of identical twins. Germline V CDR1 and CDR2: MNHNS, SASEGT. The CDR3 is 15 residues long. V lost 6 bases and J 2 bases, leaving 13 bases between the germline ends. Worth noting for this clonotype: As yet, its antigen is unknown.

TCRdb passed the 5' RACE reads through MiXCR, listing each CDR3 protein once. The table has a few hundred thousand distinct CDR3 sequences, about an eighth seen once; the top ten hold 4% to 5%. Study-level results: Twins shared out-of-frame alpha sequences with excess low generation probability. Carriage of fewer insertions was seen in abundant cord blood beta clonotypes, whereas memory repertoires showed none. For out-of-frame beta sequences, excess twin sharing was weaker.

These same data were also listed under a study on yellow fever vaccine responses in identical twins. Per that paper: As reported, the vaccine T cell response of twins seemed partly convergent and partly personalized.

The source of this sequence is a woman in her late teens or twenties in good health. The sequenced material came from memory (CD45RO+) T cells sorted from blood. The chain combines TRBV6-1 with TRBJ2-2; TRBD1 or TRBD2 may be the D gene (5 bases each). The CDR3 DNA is TGTGCCAGCAGAGCTAGGGACCAAAACACCGGGGAGCTGTTTTTT. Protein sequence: CASRARDQNTGELFF.